The sequence of this TCR beta chain was determined in a study of blood T cells in healthy people across ages. Notes on the study in general: Reliance upon unsorted PBMCs precluded definitive naive versus antigen-experienced comparison. Naive CD4+ cells and diversity were both higher in long-lived donors than in aged donors.

In its sample, this clonotype was seen a few times. What it recognizes is unknown. With V trimmed by 0 bases and J by 6 bases, 4 bases remained unmatched. Looked up from germline, CDR1 is MNHEY and CDR2 is SVGAGI. The CDR3 loop spans 14 amino acids. Through a sample-barcoded 5' primer and a J-beta primer mix, a second PCR was run for about 6 to 11 cycles. TCRdb reanalysed the 5' RACE reads using MiXCR and keeps one entry per CDR3 protein. The sample has 600,000 to 850,000 distinct CDR3 sequences; roughly 44% are singletons. The sequence was collected from a woman aged 60-70 years in good health. Sample: blood. V gene TRBV6-5 combines with J gene TRBJ2-7, with 8 nucleotides matching TRBD1. The CDR3 loop reads CASSYSPGQGEQYF. CDR3 nucleotide sequence: TGTGCCAGCAGTTACTCCCCCGGACAGGGCGAGCAGTACTTC.